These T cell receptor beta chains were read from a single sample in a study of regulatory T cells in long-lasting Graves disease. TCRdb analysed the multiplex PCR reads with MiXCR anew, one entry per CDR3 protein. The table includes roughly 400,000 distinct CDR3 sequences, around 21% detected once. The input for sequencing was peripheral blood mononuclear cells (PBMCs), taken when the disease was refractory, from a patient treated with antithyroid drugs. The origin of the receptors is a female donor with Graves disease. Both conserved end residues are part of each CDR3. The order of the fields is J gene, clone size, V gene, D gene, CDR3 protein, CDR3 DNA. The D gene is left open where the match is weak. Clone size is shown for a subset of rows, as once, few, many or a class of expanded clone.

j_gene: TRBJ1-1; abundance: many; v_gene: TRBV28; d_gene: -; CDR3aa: CASGGGMVTEAFF; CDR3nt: TGTGCCAGCGGAGGGGGTATGGTGACTGAAGCTTTCTTT
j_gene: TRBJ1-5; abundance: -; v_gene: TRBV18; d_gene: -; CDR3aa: CASSPPGRVGNQPQHF; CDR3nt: TGTGCCAGCTCACCACCCGGCAGGGTTGGCAATCAGCCCCAGCATTTT
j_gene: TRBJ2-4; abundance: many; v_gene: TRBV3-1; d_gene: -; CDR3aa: CASSQVGTRHF; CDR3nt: TGTGCCAGCAGCCAAGTTGGAACTAGGCACTTC
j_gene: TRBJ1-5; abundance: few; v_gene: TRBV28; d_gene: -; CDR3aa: CASSRAEVNRPQHF; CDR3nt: TGTGCCAGCAGTCGGGCAGAGGTAAATCGGCCCCAGCATTTT
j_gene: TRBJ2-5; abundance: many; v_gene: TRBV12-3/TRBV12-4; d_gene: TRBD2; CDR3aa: CASSWNSGTQETQYF; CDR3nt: TGTGCCAGCAGTTGGAATAGCGGGACTCAAGAGACCCAGTACTTC
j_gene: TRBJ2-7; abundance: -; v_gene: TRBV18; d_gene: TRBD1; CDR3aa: CASSPGRGYSYEQYF; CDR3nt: TGTGCCAGCTCACCAGGCAGGGGGTACTCCTACGAGCAGTACTTC
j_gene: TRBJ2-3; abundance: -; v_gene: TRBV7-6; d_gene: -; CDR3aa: CASSLGLGVTDTQYF; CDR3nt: TGTGCCAGCAGCTTAGGGCTAGGAGTAACAGATACGCAGTATTTT
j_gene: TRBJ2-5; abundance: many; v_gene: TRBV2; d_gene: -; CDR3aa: CASTPRGGRVSKTQYF; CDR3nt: TGTGCCAGCACCCCGCGGGGAGGTCGGGTTTCAAAGACCCAGTACTTC
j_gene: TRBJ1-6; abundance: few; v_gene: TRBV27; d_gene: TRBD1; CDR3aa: CASSDQGQGRNSPLHF; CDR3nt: TGTGCCAGCAGTGATCAGGGACAGGGAAGGAATTCACCCCTCCACTTT
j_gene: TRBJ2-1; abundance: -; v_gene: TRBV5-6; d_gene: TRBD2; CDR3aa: CASSVPGLAADNEQFF; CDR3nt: TGTGCCAGCAGCGTCCCGGGACTAGCGGCTGACAATGAGCAGTTCTTC
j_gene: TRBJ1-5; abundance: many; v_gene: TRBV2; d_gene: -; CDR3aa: CASGRPQHF; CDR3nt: TGTGCCAGCGGTCGGCCCCAGCATTTT
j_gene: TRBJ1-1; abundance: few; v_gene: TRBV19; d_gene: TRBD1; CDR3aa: CASSRWGQKNTEAFF; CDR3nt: TGTGCCAGTAGTCGTTGGGGACAGAAGAACACTGAAGCTTTCTTT
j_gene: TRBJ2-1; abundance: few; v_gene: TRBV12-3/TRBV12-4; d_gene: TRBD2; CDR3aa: CASSMGLAGVNEQFF; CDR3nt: TGTGCCAGCAGTATGGGACTAGCGGGGGTCAATGAGCAGTTCTTC
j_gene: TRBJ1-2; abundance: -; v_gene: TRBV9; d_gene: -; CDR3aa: CASSVGLGANYGYTF; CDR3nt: TGTGCCAGCAGCGTAGGATTGGGAGCTAACTATGGCTACACCTTC
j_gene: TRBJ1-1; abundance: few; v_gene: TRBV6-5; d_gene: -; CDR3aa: CASSYHGLRNTEAFF; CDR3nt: TGTGCCAGCAGTTACCATGGGCTTAGGAACACTGAAGCTTTCTTT
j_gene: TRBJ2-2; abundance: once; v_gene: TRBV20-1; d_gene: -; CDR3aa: CSAEDRNTGELFF; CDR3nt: TGCAGTGCAGAGGACAGAAACACCGGGGAGCTGTTTTTT
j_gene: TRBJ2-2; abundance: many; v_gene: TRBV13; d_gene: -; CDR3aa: CASTQGLNTGELFF; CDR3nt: TGTGCCAGCACCCAGGGATTGAACACCGGGGAGCTGTTTTTT
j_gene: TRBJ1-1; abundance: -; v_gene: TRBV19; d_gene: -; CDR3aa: CASSIGGDTEAFF; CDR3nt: TGTGCCAGTAGTATTGGTGGGGACACTGAAGCTTTCTTT
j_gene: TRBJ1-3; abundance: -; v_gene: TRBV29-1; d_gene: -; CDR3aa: CSVRWADRTGNTIYF; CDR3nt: TGCAGCGTCCGGTGGGCCGACCGAACTGGAAACACCATATATTTT
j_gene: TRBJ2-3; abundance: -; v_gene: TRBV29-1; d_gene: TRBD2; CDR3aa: CSAQAGNTQYF; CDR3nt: TGCAGCGCACAAGCGGGGAATACGCAGTATTTT
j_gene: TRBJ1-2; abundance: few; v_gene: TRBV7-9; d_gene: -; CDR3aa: CASSPSSNYTF; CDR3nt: TGTGCCAGCAGCCCGAGTAGCAACTACACCTTC
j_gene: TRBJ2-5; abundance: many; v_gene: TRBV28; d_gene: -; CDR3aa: CASSPPLRETQYF; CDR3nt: TGTGCCAGCAGTCCGCCCCTCCGGGAGACCCAGTACTTC
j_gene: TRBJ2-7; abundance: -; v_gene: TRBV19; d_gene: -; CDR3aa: CASSIVGNSYEQYF; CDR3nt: TGTGCCAGTAGTATCGTGGGGAACTCCTACGAGCAGTACTTC
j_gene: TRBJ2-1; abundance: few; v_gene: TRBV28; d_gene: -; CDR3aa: CASSLGLNNEQFF; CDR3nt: TGTGCCAGCAGTTTAGGACTTAACAATGAGCAGTTCTTC
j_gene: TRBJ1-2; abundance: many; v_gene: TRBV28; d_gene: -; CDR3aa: CASSQRQNYGYTF; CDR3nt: TGTGCCAGCAGCCAAAGACAGAACTATGGCTACACCTTC
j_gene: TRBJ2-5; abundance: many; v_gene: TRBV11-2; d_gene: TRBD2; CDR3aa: CASSFSLAGSGETQYF; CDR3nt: TGTGCCAGCAGCTTCAGTCTAGCGGGGTCTGGGGAGACCCAGTACTTC
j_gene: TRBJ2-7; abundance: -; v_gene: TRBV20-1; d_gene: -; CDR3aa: CSARDWVQSSYEQYF; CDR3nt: TGCAGTGCTAGAGATTGGGTCCAGTCTTCCTACGAGCAGTACTTC
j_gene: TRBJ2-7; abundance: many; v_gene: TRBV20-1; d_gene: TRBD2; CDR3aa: CSARDTGTSTYEQYF; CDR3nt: TGCAGTGCTAGAGATACCGGGACTAGCACTTACGAGCAGTACTTC
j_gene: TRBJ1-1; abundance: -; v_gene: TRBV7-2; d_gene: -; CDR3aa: CASRPEGNTEAFF; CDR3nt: TGTGCCAGCAGACCGGAGGGGAACACTGAAGCTTTCTTT
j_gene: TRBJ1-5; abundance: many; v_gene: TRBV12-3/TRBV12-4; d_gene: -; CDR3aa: CASSSRRADHQHF; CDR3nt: TGTGCCAGCAGTTCACGCCGAGCAGACCACCAGCATTTT
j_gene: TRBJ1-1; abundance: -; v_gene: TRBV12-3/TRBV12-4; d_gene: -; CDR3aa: CAGSRGVSTEAFF; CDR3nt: TGTGCCGGCAGTCGGGGAGTGAGTACTGAAGCTTTCTTT
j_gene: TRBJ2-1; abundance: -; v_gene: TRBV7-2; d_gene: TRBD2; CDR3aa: CASSIEASGSVRHEQFF; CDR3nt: TGTGCCAGCAGCATAGAGGCTAGCGGGAGCGTTAGACATGAGCAGTTCTTC
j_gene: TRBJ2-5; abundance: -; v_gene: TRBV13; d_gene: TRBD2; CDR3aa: CASSLGAGEVETQYF; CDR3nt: TGTGCCAGCAGCTTAGGAGCGGGAGAGGTTGAGACCCAGTACTTC
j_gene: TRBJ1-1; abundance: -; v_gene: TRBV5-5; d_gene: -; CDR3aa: CASSFAIMNTEAFF; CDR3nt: TGTGCCAGCAGCTTCGCGATTATGAACACTGAAGCTTTCTTT
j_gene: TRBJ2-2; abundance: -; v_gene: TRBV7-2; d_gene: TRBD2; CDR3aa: CASSLAWRTSGSYGGELFF; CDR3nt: TGTGCCAGCAGCTTAGCTTGGAGGACTAGCGGGAGTTACGGCGGGGAGCTGTTTTTT
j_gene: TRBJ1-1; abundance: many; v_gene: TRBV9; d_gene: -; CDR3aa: CASSARAENTEAFF; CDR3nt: TGTGCCAGCAGCGCGCGAGCCGAGAACACTGAAGCTTTCTTT
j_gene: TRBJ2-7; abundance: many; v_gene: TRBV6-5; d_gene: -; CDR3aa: CASSYSWARVHEQYF; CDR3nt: TGTGCCAGCAGTTACTCGTGGGCCAGGGTCCACGAGCAGTACTTC
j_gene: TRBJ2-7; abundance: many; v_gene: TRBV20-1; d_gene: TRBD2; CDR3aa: CSAAGTSADEQYF; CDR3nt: TGCAGTGCTGCCGGGACTAGCGCCGACGAGCAGTACTTC
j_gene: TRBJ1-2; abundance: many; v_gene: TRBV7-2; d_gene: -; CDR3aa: CASSHREDYGYTF; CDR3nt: TGTGCCAGCAGCCACAGGGAGGACTATGGCTACACCTTC
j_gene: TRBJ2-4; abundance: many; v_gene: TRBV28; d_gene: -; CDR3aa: CASSPSTSKNIQYF; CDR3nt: TGTGCCAGCAGTCCATCGACTAGTAAAAACATTCAGTACTTC
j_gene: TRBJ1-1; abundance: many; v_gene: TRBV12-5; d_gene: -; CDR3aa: CASGPPDRGRGTEAFF; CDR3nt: TGTGCTAGTGGTCCCCCGGACAGAGGGAGGGGCACTGAAGCTTTCTTT
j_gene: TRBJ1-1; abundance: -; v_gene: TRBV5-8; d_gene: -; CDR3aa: CASSPVGGRDTEAFF; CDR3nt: TGTGCCAGCAGCCCCGTGGGGGGCAGGGACACTGAAGCTTTCTTT
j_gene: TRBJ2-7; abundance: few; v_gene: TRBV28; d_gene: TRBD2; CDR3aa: CASSLLTGEGHNEQYF; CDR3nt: TGTGCCAGCAGTTTATTAACGGGGGAGGGCCACAACGAGCAGTACTTC
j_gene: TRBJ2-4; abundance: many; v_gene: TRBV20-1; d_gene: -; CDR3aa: CSARDPQPAGIAKNIQYF; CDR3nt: TGCAGTGCTAGAGATCCGCAACCCGCAGGGATAGCCAAAAACATTCAGTACTTC
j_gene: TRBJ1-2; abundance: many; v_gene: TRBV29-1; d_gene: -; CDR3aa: CSVELRQAYGYTF; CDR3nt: TGCAGCGTTGAGTTGAGACAGGCATATGGCTACACCTTC
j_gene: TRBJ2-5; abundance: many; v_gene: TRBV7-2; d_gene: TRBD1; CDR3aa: CASSLRGQGTETQYF; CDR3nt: TGTGCCAGCAGCTTACGCGGACAGGGAACTGAGACCCAGTACTTC
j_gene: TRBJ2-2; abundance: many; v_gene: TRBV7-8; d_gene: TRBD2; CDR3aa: CASSPLAGDTGELFF; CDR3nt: TGTGCCAGCAGCCCCCTAGCGGGAGACACCGGGGAGCTGTTTTTT
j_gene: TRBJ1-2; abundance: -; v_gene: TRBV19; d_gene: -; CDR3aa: CASTKGGDRYGYTF; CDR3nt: TGTGCCAGTACCAAGGGGGGGGACCGGTATGGCTACACCTTC
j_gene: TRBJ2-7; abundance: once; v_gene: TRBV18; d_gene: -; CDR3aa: CASSPPMGLHEQYF; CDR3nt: TGTGCCAGCTCACCACCAATGGGTCTCCACGAGCAGTACTTC
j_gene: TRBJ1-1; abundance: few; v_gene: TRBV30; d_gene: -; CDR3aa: CAWSGQPWGEAFF; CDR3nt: TGTGCCTGGAGTGGACAGCCCTGGGGGGAAGCTTTCTTT
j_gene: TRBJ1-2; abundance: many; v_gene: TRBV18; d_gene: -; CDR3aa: CASSPLDPPMGYTF; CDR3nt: TGTGCCAGCTCACCACTCGATCCGCCGATGGGTTACACCTTC
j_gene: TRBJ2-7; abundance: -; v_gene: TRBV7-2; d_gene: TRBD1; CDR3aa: CASSLKGTGDRSYEQYF; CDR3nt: TGTGCCAGCAGTCTCAAAGGGACAGGCGACCGCTCCTACGAGCAGTACTTC
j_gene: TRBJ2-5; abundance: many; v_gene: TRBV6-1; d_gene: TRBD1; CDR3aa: CASSLGQAETQYF; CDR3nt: TGTGCCAGCAGCCTGGGACAGGCAGAGACCCAGTACTTC
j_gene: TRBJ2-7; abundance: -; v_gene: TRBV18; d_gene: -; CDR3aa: CASSPSPGAYEQYF; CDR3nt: TGTGCCAGCTCACCGTCACCGGGAGCCTACGAGCAGTACTTC
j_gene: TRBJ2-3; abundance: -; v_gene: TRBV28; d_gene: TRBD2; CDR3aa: CASSLPGLAPDTQYF; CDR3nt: TGTGCCAGCAGCTTACCCGGACTAGCCCCAGATACGCAGTATTTT
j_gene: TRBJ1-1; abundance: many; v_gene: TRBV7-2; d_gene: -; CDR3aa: CASSLEGRSTEAFF; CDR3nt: TGTGCCAGCAGCTTAGAGGGACGCAGCACTGAAGCTTTCTTT
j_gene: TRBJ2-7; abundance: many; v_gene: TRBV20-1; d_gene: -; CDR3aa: CSARDISGTYEQYF; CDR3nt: TGCAGTGCTAGAGATATCTCCGGAACCTACGAGCAGTACTTC
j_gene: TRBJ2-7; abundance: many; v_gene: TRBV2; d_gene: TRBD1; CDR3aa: CASSASGTGGGEQYF; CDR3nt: TGTGCCAGCAGCGCTTCCGGGACAGGGGGCGGCGAGCAGTACTTC
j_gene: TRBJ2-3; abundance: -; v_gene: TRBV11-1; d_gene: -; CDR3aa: CASSSVGGATDTQYF; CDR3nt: TGTGCCAGCAGCTCCGTGGGGGGCGCAACAGATACGCAGTATTTT